These T cell receptor beta chains were read from a single sample in a study of cytomegalovirus exposure and HLA in healthy donors. Some clones are missing from TCRdb's copy, which holds only in-frame ones; the method was immunoSEQ multiplex PCR. In the table there are about 200,000 clones, around four fifths of which are singletons. The material sequenced was PBMCs. The receptors come from a man in his fifties in good health and CMV-seronegative. The CDR3 runs from the conserved cysteine through the conserved F or W. Fields, in order: J gene, clone size, D gene, V gene, CDR3 protein, CDR3 DNA. The D gene is left open where the match is weak. Clone size appears in some rows only: once, few, many, or a class for an expanded clone.

J: TRBJ2-4
size: few
D: .
V: TRBV28
CDR3: CASSLPLTVAKNIQYF
DNA: TGTGCCAGCAGTTTACCACTGACAGTAGCCAAAAACATTCAGTACTTC

J: TRBJ1-1
size: .
D: .
V: TRBV5-1
CDR3: CASSLRVEGTEAFF
DNA: TGCGCCAGCAGCCTCAGGGTGGAGGGCACTGAAGCTTTCTTT

J: TRBJ2-7
size: .
D: .
V: TRBV21-1
CDR3: CASSKRGSRRGSYEQYF
DNA: TGTGCCAGCAGCAAAAGAGGTTCTCGGCGGGGTTCCTACGAGCAGTACTTC

J: TRBJ1-5
size: once
D: .
V: TRBV18
CDR3: CASSPSVRGSNQPQHF
DNA: TGTGCCAGCTCACCATCGGTCCGGGGGAGCAATCAGCCCCAGCATTTT

J: TRBJ1-5
size: .
D: .
V: TRBV5-6
CDR3: CASSLGSGGNNQPQHF
DNA: TGTGCCAGCAGCTTGGGTTCGGGGGGAAACAATCAGCCCCAGCATTTT

J: TRBJ2-2
size: .
D: .
V: TRBV28
CDR3: CASKLGGANTGELFF
DNA: TGTGCCAGCAAACTCGGAGGGGCGAACACCGGGGAGCTGTTTTTT

J: TRBJ1-4
size: .
D: .
V: TRBV4-1
CDR3: CASSQISREKLFF
DNA: TGCGCCAGCAGCCAGATCAGTCGTGAAAAACTGTTTTTT

J: TRBJ2-1
size: .
D: .
V: TRBV18
CDR3: CASSGKRGATYNEQFF
DNA: TGTGCCAGCTCCGGTAAACGGGGGGCTACATACAATGAGCAGTTCTTC

J: TRBJ2-1
size: .
D: TRBD1
V: TRBV27
CDR3: CASSLGQGIYNEQFF
DNA: TGTGCCAGCAGTTTAGGACAGGGGATTTACAATGAGCAGTTCTTC

J: TRBJ2-7
size: .
D: .
V: TRBV19
CDR3: CASSIGNSYEQYF
DNA: TGTGCCAGTAGTATCGGTAACTCCTACGAGCAGTACTTC

J: TRBJ1-1
size: .
D: .
V: TRBV7-3
CDR3: CASSSAGHTEAFF
DNA: TGTGCCAGCAGCTCCGCAGGGCACACTGAAGCTTTCTTT

J: TRBJ2-7
size: many
D: .
V: TRBV25-1
CDR3: CASSALNYEQYF
DNA: TGTGCCAGCAGTGCACTAAACTACGAGCAGTACTTC

J: TRBJ2-1
size: .
D: .
V: TRBV11-2
CDR3: CASSLGGRLRDEQFF
DNA: TGTGCCAGCAGCTTAGGTGGGAGATTGAGGGATGAGCAGTTCTTC

J: TRBJ1-2
size: .
D: .
V: TRBV20-1
CDR3: CSCYRDGYTF
DNA: TGCAGTTGCTACAGGGACGGCTACACCTTC

J: TRBJ1-5
size: .
D: TRBD1
V: TRBV19
CDR3: CATKRATGVNQPQHF
DNA: TGTGCCACAAAAAGGGCGACAGGGGTGAATCAGCCCCAGCATTTT

J: TRBJ2-3
size: .
D: TRBD2
V: TRBV9
CDR3: CASSERGGRAGDTQYF
DNA: TGTGCCAGCAGCGAGCGGGGCGGGAGGGCAGGAGATACGCAGTATTTT

J: TRBJ2-7
size: .
D: TRBD1
V: TRBV2
CDR3: CASSKGQGTGEQYF
DNA: TGTGCCAGCAGTAAGGGACAGGGGACGGGCGAGCAGTACTTC

J: TRBJ2-7
size: .
D: TRBD2
V: TRBV10-3
CDR3: CAISFGTSGSYEQYF
DNA: TGTGCCATCAGCTTCGGGACTAGCGGGAGTTACGAGCAGTACTTC

J: TRBJ2-3
size: .
D: TRBD2
V: TRBV28
CDR3: CASSFASRLAGSTDTQYF
DNA: TGTGCCAGCAGTTTTGCGTCCCGACTAGCGGGAAGCACAGATACGCAGTATTTT

J: TRBJ2-3
size: once
D: .
V: TRBV4-1
CDR3: CASSQGLGADTQYF
DNA: TGCGCCAGCAGCCAAGGGCTAGGAGCAGATACGCAGTATTTT

J: TRBJ2-1
size: .
D: TRBD2
V: TRBV28
CDR3: CASSYGGLAGPNEQFF
DNA: TGTGCCAGCAGTTATGGTGGGCTAGCGGGACCCAATGAGCAGTTCTTC

J: TRBJ2-1
size: .
D: .
V: TRBV6-5
CDR3: CASKPRRDSYNEQFF
DNA: TGTGCCAGCAAACCCCGGCGGGACTCCTACAATGAGCAGTTCTTC

J: TRBJ2-7
size: .
D: .
V: TRBV2
CDR3: CASSRSGYEQYF
DNA: TGTGCCAGCAGTCGGAGCGGTTACGAGCAGTACTTC

J: TRBJ2-2
size: once
D: TRBD1
V: TRBV14
CDR3: CASSFRDRGTGELFF
DNA: TGTGCCAGCAGCTTCCGGGACAGGGGAACCGGGGAGCTGTTTTTT

J: TRBJ1-2
size: .
D: TRBD1
V: TRBV18
CDR3: CASSYGQGYGYTF
DNA: TGTGCCAGCTCATATGGACAGGGTTATGGCTACACCTTC

J: TRBJ2-2
size: once
D: TRBD1
V: TRBV11-3
CDR3: CASSFERGTGNTGELFF
DNA: TGTGCCAGCAGCTTCGAAAGAGGGACAGGGAACACCGGGGAGCTGTTTTTT

J: TRBJ1-3
size: .
D: .
V: TRBV30
CDR3: CAWSAELNTIYF
DNA: TGTGCCTGGAGCGCCGAGTTGAACACCATATATTTT

J: TRBJ2-3
size: .
D: .
V: TRBV30
CDR3: CAWSSGGVNTDTQYF
DNA: TGTGCCTGGAGCTCGGGCGGGGTTAATACAGATACGCAGTATTTT

J: TRBJ2-3
size: .
D: .
V: TRBV6-6
CDR3: CASSYGQSGDTQYF
DNA: TGTGCCAGCAGTTACGGACAGTCAGGAGATACGCAGTATTTT

J: TRBJ2-7
size: .
D: .
V: TRBV4-1
CDR3: CASSQGGVSYEQYF
DNA: TGCGCCAGCAGCCAAGGCGGGGTCTCCTACGAGCAGTACTTC

J: TRBJ2-7
size: .
D: .
V: TRBV9
CDR3: CASSSREGGGDEQYF
DNA: TGTGCCAGCAGCTCGAGGGAAGGGGGCGGGGACGAGCAGTACTTC

J: TRBJ2-7
size: .
D: TRBD2
V: TRBV4-1
CDR3: CASSQTGTSSYEQYF
DNA: TGCGCCAGCAGCCAAACCGGGACTAGCTCCTACGAGCAGTACTTC

J: TRBJ1-1
size: .
D: .
V: TRBV28
CDR3: CASSLSGWPEAFF
DNA: TGTGCCAGCAGTTTGTCAGGGTGGCCTGAAGCTTTCTTT

J: TRBJ2-2
size: once
D: TRBD2
V: TRBV5-1
CDR3: CASSLRGSSGTGELFF
DNA: TGCGCCAGCAGCTTGAGGGGTTCTAGCGGTACCGGGGAGCTGTTTTTT

J: TRBJ2-7
size: .
D: .
V: TRBV11-3
CDR3: CASSQTAGHYEQYF
DNA: TGTGCCAGCAGTCAAACGGCAGGGCACTACGAGCAGTACTTC

J: TRBJ2-5
size: .
D: .
V: TRBV5-1
CDR3: CASSLAEKETQYF
DNA: TGCGCCAGCAGCTTGGCTGAGAAAGAGACCCAGTACTTC

J: TRBJ2-1
size: .
D: .
V: TRBV9
CDR3: CASTSRGDSYNEQFF
DNA: TGTGCCAGCACCTCCAGGGGGGATTCCTACAATGAGCAGTTCTTC

J: TRBJ2-3
size: .
D: .
V: TRBV5-1
CDR3: CASSAGSSQWTDTQYF
DNA: TGCGCCAGCAGCGCGGGCTCTTCCCAGTGGACAGATACGCAGTATTTT

J: TRBJ1-1
size: .
D: TRBD1
V: TRBV7-2
CDR3: CASSLGTGKNTEAFF
DNA: TGTGCCAGCAGCCTTGGGACAGGGAAGAACACTGAAGCTTTCTTT

J: TRBJ2-1
size: .
D: TRBD1
V: TRBV25-1
CDR3: CASSLEIGTGSNEQFF
DNA: TGTGCCAGCAGCTTAGAAATCGGGACAGGGTCCAATGAGCAGTTCTTC

J: TRBJ1-1
size: .
D: TRBD1
V: TRBV5-1
CDR3: CASTLTDRGPEAFF
DNA: TGCGCCAGCACCCTGACGGACAGGGGTCCTGAAGCTTTCTTT

J: TRBJ1-5
size: .
D: TRBD1
V: TRBV28
CDR3: CASSIGQANQPQHF
DNA: TGTGCCAGCAGTATAGGACAGGCCAATCAGCCCCAGCATTTT

J: TRBJ1-2
size: .
D: .
V: TRBV5-1
CDR3: CASSLATTGRFSGYTF
DNA: TGCGCCAGCAGCTTGGCCACGACAGGTCGATTTTCCGGCTACACCTTC

J: TRBJ1-2
size: .
D: TRBD1
V: TRBV5-1
CDR3: CASSMGQGNYGYTF
DNA: TGCGCCAGCAGCATGGGACAGGGTAACTATGGCTACACCTTC